The subject of this entry is one TCR beta chain. Its antigen is currently unknown. TCRdb reprocessed the reads with MiXCR, giving one entry per CDR3 protein. The sample has 140,000 to 150,000 distinct CDR3 sequences; about 31% are singletons. These data originate in a study of T cell repertoires in cytomegalovirus infection. The overall study: As its CMV epitopes, the study selected recently identified HLA-C-restricted and well-studied HLA-B-restricted targets. Indicated by public TCR beta signatures were CMV infection and matching HLA type.

Study results and caveats: Dominating the ex vivo response were HLA-C-restricted CMV-specific TCR beta clonotypes. People with CMV and the relevant HLA were identified by cumulative public TCR beta family frequency.

The J segment lost 5 bases and the V segment lost 4 bases, leaving 4 bases of the junction unmatched. Germline loops: CDR1 SGHVS, CDR2 FQNEAQ. The CDR3 spans 13 residues. This clonotype originated in a human donor in good health (CMV status not recorded). Some clones in this sample may be carry-over from other donors' samples. Specimen: CD8+ T cells from cultured PBMCs, collected from culture after CMV antigen stimulation. V and J are TRBV7-8 and TRBJ2-5; 7 nucleotides line up with TRBD2. The CDR3 loop reads CASSSVGGETQYF. The CDR3 DNA is TGTGCCAGCAGCTCCGTCGGGGGGGAGACCCAGTACTTC.